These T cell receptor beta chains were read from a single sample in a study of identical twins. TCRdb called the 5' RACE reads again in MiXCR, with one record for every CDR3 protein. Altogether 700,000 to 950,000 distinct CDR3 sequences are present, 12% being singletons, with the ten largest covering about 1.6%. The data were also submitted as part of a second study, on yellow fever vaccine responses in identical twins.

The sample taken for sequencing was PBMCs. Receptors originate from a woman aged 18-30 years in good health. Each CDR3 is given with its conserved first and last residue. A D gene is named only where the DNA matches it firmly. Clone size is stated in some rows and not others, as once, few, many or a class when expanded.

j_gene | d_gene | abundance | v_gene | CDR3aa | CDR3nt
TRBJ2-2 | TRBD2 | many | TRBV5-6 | CASSLDRLAGGNTGELFF | TGTGCCAGCAGCTTGGATCGACTAGCGGGAGGGAACACCGGGGAGCTGTTTTTT
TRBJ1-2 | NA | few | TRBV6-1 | CASSDGDANYGYTF | TGTGCCAGCAGTGACGGGGATGCTAACTATGGCTACACCTTC
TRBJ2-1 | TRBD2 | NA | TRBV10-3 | CAIRGRSGSSHNEQFF | TGTGCCATCAGAGGGAGGAGCGGGAGTAGCCACAATGAGCAGTTCTTC
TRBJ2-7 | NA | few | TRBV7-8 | CASSPKGQNRGKPYEQYF | TGTGCCAGCAGCCCCAAAGGCCAAAATAGGGGAAAACCCTACGAGCAGTACTTC
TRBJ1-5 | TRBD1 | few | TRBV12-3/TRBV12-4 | CASTRTGPQPQHF | TGTGCCAGCACTAGGACAGGCCCTCAGCCCCAGCATTTT
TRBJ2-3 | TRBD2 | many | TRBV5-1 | CASSLDGLAGARNTQYF | TGCGCCAGCAGCTTGGATGGACTAGCGGGAGCTCGGAATACGCAGTATTTT
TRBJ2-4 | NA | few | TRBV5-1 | CASSSGSQSGNIQYF | TGCGCCAGCAGCTCCGGGAGTCAGAGCGGAAACATTCAGTACTTC
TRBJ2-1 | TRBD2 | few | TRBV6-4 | CATRREASYNEQFF | TGTGCCACTCGCCGGGAGGCGTCCTACAATGAGCAGTTCTTC
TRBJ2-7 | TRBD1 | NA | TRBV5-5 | CASSWIRDRGYEQYF | TGTGCCAGCAGCTGGATCCGGGACAGGGGTTACGAGCAGTACTTC
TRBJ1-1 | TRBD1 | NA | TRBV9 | CASSVAQGATTEAFF | TGTGCCAGCAGCGTAGCTCAGGGGGCTACCACTGAAGCTTTCTTT
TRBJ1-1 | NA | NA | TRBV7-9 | CASSSAYAGVVNTEAFF | TGTGCCAGCAGCTCCGCTTATGCAGGGGTTGTGAACACTGAAGCTTTCTTT
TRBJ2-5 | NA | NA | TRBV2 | CASSGTVLRTAQYF | TGTGCCAGCAGCGGGACCGTGCTCCGGACGGCCCAGTACTTC
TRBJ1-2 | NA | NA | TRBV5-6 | CASSLGQIDYGYTF | TGTGCCAGCAGCCTAGGACAGATCGACTATGGCTACACCTTC
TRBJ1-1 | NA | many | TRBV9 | CASSVVEGNTEAFF | TGTGCCAGCAGCGTAGTCGAGGGGAACACTGAAGCTTTCTTT
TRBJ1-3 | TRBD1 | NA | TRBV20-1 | CSARKTGGLSGNTIYF | TGCAGTGCTAGAAAGACAGGGGGGCTCTCTGGAAACACCATATATTTT
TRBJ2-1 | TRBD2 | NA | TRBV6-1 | CASSEATGTSGRTSYNEQFF | TGTGCCAGCAGTGAAGCTACAGGGACTAGCGGGAGGACGTCCTACAATGAGCAGTTCTTC
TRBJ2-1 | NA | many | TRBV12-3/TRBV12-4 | CASSLSASPHEQFF | TGTGCCAGCAGTTTGTCGGCTAGCCCCCATGAGCAGTTCTTC
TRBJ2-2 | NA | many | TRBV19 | CASSFPGSGELFF | TGTGCCAGTAGTTTCCCTGGGTCCGGGGAGCTGTTTTTT
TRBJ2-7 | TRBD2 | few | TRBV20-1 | CSARKGRTSGRLVEQYF | TGCAGTGCTAGAAAAGGAAGGACTAGCGGGAGACTTGTCGAGCAGTACTTC
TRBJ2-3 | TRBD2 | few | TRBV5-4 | CASIRKGGLAVSTDTQYF | TGTGCCAGCATCCGGAAGGGAGGGCTAGCGGTTAGCACAGATACGCAGTATTTT
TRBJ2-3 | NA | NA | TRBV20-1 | CSAPSSGGTDTQYF | TGCAGTGCCCCAAGTTCGGGGGGCACAGATACGCAGTATTTT
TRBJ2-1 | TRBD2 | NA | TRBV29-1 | CSVEAAGTSALRSYNEQFF | TGCAGCGTGGAAGCAGCCGGGACTAGCGCCCTACGCTCCTACAATGAGCAGTTCTTC
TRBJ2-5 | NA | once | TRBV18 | CASSPPKIAPQETQYF | TGTGCCAGCTCACCACCGAAAATAGCGCCTCAAGAGACCCAGTACTTC
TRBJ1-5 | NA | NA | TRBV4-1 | CASSQGLQGGRNQPQHF | TGCGCCAGCAGCCAAGGCTTACAGGGAGGAAGGAATCAGCCCCAGCATTTT
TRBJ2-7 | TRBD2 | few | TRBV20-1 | CSAPIPTSGSYEQYF | TGCAGTGCCCCGATCCCGACTAGCGGAAGCTACGAGCAGTACTTC
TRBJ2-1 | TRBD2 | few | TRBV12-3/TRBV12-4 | CASIMGIGLASEYNEQFF | TGTGCCAGCATCATGGGAATAGGACTAGCCTCCGAATACAATGAGCAGTTCTTC
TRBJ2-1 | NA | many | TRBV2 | CASSPGVGGTRFF | TGTGCCAGCAGCCCGGGGGTAGGGGGTACCAGGTTCTTC
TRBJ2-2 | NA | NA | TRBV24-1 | CATMRTETGELFF | TGTGCCACCATGAGGACAGAGACCGGGGAGCTGTTTTTT
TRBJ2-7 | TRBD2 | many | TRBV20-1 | CSAGLAGVGGQYF | TGCAGTGCCGGACTAGCGGGAGTAGGAGGGCAGTACTTC
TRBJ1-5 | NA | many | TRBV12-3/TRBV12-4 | CASSSGHPGGNQPQHF | TGTGCCAGCAGTTCCGGACACCCGGGGGGCAATCAGCCCCAGCATTTT
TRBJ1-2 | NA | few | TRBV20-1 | CSASEQGSNYGYTF | TGCAGTGCCTCCGAACAGGGATCAAACTATGGCTACACCTTC
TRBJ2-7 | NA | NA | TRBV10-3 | CAISETKEQYF | TGTGCCATCAGTGAGACTAAAGAGCAGTACTTC
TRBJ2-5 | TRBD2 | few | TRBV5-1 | CASGERLADYQETQYF | TGCGCCAGCGGGGAGAGACTAGCGGACTACCAAGAGACCCAGTACTTC
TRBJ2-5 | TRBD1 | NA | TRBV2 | CASSEGRGFLQETQYF | TGTGCCAGCAGTGAGGGCAGGGGGTTTCTGCAAGAGACCCAGTACTTC
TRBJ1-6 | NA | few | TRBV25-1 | CASSESIGKSYNSPLHF | TGTGCCAGCAGTGAATCCATCGGGAAATCCTATAATTCACCCCTCCACTTT
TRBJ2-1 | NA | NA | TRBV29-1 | CSVLASAYNEQFF | TGCAGCGTTTTGGCTAGCGCTTACAATGAGCAGTTCTTC
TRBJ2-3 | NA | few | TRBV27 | CASSFGGGSADTQYF | TGTGCCAGCAGTTTTGGAGGGGGCTCGGCAGATACGCAGTATTTT
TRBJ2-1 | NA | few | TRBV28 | CASSAPGDGYNEQFF | TGTGCCAGCAGTGCCCCGGGGGATGGCTACAATGAGCAGTTCTTC
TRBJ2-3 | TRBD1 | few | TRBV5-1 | CASSFPGTGATDTQYF | TGCGCCAGCAGCTTTCCCGGGACAGGGGCCACAGATACGCAGTATTTT
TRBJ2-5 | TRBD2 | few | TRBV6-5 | CASSYRLAGEFQETQYF | TGTGCCAGCAGTTACAGACTAGCGGGGGAGTTTCAAGAGACCCAGTACTTC
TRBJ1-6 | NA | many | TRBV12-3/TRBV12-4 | CASSLRGPLHF | TGTGCCAGCAGTTTAAGGGGGCCCCTCCACTTT
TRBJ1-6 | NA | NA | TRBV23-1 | CASSQAPKDPLYNSPLHF | TGCGCCAGCAGTCAAGCCCCTAAGGATCCACTATATAATTCACCCCTCCACTTT
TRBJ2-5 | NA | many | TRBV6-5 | CASSYSIVQEGTQYF | TGTGCCAGCAGTTACTCGATTGTACAGGAGGGGACCCAGTACTTC
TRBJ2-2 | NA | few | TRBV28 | CASSLSYYAGELFF | TGTGCCAGCAGTTTATCCTATTATGCCGGGGAGCTGTTTTTT
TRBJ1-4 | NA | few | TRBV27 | CASSFQGTNEKLFF | TGTGCCAGCAGTTTTCAGGGGACTAATGAAAAACTGTTTTTT
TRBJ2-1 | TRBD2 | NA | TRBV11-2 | CASSYPSGGVYNEQFF | TGTGCCAGCAGCTATCCTAGCGGGGGGGTCTACAATGAGCAGTTCTTC
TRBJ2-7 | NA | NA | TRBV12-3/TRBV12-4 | CASRFRGSSYEQYF | TGTGCCAGCAGGTTCAGGGGTTCCTCCTACGAGCAGTACTTC
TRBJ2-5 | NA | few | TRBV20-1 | CSATSKETQYF | TGCAGTGCTACCTCAAAAGAGACCCAGTACTTC
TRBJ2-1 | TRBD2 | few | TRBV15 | CATSRGLAGGPNYNEQFF | TGTGCCACCAGCAGAGGACTAGCGGGAGGACCTAACTACAATGAGCAGTTCTTC
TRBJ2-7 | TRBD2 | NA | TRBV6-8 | CASSYRTSGSIGSVRDEQYF | TGTGCCAGCAGTTACCGGACTAGCGGGAGTATTGGTTCGGTGCGCGACGAGCAGTACTTC
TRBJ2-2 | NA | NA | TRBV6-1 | CASFGNTGELFF | TGTGCCAGCTTCGGGAACACCGGGGAGCTGTTTTTT
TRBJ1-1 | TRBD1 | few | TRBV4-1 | CASSPRTGPGGTEAFF | TGCGCCAGCAGCCCGAGGACAGGCCCCGGGGGCACTGAAGCTTTCTTT
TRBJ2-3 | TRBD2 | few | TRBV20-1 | CSAGSSLAGPPDTQYF | TGCAGTGCTGGATCCTCCCTAGCGGGGCCTCCAGATACGCAGTATTTT
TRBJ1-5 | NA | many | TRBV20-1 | CSARTGSYQPQHF | TGCAGTGCTAGGACAGGTAGCTATCAGCCCCAGCATTTT